The sequence of this T cell receptor (beta chain) was determined in a study of T cell changes during pregnancy in multiple sclerosis. Some clones are missing from TCRdb's copy, which holds only in-frame ones; the method was immunoSEQ multiplex PCR. The data show 70,000 to 100,000 clones, approximately 92% seen once. V trimming: 4 bases; J trimming: 8 bases; junction bases outside the gene matches: 8. Germline CDR1 MGHDK, CDR2 SYGVNS. CDR3 length equals 15 residues. This sequence originates from a female donor with multiple sclerosis, enrolled in a pregnancy study. Sequenced here: peripheral blood, sampled in the first trimester of pregnancy. The chain combines TRBV25-1 with TRBJ2-1; 10 nucleotides line up with TRBD2. CDR3 DNA: TGTGCCAGCAGTGTAATAGCGGGGGGCCCCCATGAGCAGTTCTTC. Protein product: CASSVIAGGPHEQFF.